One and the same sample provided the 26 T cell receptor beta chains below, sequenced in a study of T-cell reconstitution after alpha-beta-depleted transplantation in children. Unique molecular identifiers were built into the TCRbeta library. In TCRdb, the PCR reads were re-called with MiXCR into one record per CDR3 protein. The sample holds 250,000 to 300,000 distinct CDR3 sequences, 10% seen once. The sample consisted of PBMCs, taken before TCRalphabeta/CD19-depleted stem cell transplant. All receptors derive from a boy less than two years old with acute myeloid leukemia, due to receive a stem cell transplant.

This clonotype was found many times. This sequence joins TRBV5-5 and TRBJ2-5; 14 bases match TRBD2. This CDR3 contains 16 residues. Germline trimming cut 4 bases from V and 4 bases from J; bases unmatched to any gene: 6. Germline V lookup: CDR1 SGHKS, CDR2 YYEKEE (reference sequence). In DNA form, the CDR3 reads TGTGCCAGCAGCCCTGGACTAGCGGGAGGAGGAGAGACCCAGTACTTC. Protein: CASSPGLAGGGETQYF.

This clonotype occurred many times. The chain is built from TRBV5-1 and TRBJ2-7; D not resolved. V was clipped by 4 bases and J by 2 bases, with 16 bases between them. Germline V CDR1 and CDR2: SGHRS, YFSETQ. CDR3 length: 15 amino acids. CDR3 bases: TGCGCCAGCAGCCCCGGGCCCCCCGGACCCTACGAGCAGTACTTC. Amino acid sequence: CASSPGPPGPYEQYF.

The CDR3 is CSARRLRRGNEQFF. In DNA, the CDR3 is TGCAGTGCTAGACGGCTCCGGAGGGGAAATGAGCAGTTCTTC. This chain joins TRBV20-1 and TRBJ2-1, with D possibly TRBD2 on 6 matching bases. This CDR3 has 14 residues. Trimming cost V 2 bases and J 7 bases, with 15 bases left between them. The V gene's germline CDR1 is DFQATT and CDR2 SNEGSKA (reference sequence).

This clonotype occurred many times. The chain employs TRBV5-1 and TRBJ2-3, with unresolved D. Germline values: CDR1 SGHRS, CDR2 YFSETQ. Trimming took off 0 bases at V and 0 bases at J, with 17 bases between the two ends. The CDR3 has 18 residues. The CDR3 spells CASSLANSALSSTDTQYF. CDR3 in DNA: TGCGCCAGCAGCTTGGCGAACAGTGCTCTCTCTAGCACAGATACGCAGTATTTT.

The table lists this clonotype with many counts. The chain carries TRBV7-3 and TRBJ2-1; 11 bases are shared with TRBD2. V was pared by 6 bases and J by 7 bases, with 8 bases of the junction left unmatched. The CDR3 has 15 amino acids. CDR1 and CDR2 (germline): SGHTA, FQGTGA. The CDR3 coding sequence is TGTGCCAGCAGTTTAGCGGGAGGGTTGGGGAATGAGCAGTTCTTC. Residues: CASSLAGGLGNEQFF.

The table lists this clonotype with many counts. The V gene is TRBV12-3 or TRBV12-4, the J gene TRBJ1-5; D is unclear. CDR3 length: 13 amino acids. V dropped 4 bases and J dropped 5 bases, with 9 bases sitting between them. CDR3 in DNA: TGTGCCAGCAGTTCCTCCACTTATCAGCCCCAGCATTTT. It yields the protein CASSSSTYQPQHF.

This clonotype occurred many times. The CDR3 loop reads CASSWGRDEQFF. In nucleotides, the CDR3 is TGTGCCAGCAGTTGGGGGCGGGATGAGCAGTTCTTC. The chain recombines TRBV28 with TRBJ2-1, with D tentatively TRBD1 (6 bases). From germline, CDR1 is MDHEN and CDR2 SYDVKM. Between the trimmed V and J ends, which lost 4 bases and 8 bases, there was a span of 9 bases. The CDR3 loop spans 12 amino acids.

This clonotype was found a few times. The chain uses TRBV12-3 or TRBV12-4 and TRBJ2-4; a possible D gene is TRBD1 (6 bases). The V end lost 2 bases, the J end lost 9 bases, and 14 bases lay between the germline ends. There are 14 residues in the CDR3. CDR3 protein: CASSLRRGRGIQYF. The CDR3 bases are TGTGCCAGCAGTTTAAGAAGGGGGAGAGGCATTCAGTACTTC.

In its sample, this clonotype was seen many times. The CDR3 loop reads CAIEGEEQYF. Here the CDR3 DNA reads TGTGCCATCGAAGGGGAGGAGCAGTACTTC. The chain has TRBV28 and TRBJ2-7, with D perhaps matching TRBD1 or TRBD2 (5 bases each). CDR3 length: 10 amino acids. Trimming pared 10 bases from V and 7 bases from J, leaving 11 bases between. Germline V gives CDR1 MDHEN, CDR2 SYDVKM.

CDR3 sequence: CASSFNRVTNEKLFF. CDR3 DNA sequence: TGTGCCAGCAGTTTCAATAGGGTTACTAATGAAAAACTGTTTTTT. The chain carries TRBV12-3 or TRBV12-4 and TRBJ1-4; D ambiguous. The V end was cut by 3 bases, the J end by 2 bases, with 10 bases between. CDR3 length equals 15 residues.

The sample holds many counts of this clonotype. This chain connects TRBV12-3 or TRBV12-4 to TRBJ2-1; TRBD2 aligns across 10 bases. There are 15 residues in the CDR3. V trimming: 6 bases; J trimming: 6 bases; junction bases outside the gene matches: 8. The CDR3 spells CASSPQRGGFNEQFF. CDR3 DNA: TGTGCCAGCAGCCCCCAGCGGGGGGGCTTCAATGAGCAGTTCTTC.

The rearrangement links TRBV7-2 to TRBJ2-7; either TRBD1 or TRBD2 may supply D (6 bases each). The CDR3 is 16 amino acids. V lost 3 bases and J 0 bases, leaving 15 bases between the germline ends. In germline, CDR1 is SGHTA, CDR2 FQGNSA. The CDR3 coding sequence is TGTGCCAGCAGCTTGTTTGCGGGACAACTCTCCTACGAGCAGTACTTC. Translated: CASSLFAGQLSYEQYF.

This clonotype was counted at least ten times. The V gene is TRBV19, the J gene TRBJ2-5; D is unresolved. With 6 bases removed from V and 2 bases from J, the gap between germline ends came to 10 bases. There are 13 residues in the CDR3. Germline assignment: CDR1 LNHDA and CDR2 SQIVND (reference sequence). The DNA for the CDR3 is TGTGCCAGTAGCCGCCAGACGCAAGAGACCCAGTACTTC. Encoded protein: CASSRQTQETQYF.

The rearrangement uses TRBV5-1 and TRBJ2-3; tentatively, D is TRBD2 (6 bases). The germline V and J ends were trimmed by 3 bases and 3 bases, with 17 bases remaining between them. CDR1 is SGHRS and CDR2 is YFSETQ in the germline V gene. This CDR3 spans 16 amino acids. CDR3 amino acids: CASSSKDYPRTDTQYF. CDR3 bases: TGCGCCAGCAGCTCGAAGGACTACCCGAGGACAGATACGCAGTATTTT.

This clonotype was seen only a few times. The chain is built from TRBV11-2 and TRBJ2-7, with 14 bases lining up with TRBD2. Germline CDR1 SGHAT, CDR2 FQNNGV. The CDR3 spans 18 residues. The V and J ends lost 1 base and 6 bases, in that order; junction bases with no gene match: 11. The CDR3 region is CASSLGGGTSGSRFEQYF. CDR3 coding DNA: TGTGCCAGCAGCTTAGGAGGGGGGACTAGCGGGAGTCGTTTCGAGCAGTACTTC.

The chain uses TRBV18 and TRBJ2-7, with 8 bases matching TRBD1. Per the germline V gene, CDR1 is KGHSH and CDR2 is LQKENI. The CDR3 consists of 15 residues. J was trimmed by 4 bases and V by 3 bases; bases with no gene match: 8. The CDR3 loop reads CASSPGQAIGYEQYF. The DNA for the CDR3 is TGTGCCAGCTCACCGGGACAGGCGATTGGGTACGAGCAGTACTTC.

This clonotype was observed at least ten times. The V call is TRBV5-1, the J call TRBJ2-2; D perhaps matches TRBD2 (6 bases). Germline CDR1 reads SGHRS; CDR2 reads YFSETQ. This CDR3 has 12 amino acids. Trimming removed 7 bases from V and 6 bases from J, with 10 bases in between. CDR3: CASEGGAGELFF. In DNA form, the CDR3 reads TGCGCCAGCGAAGGAGGGGCCGGGGAGCTGTTTTTT.

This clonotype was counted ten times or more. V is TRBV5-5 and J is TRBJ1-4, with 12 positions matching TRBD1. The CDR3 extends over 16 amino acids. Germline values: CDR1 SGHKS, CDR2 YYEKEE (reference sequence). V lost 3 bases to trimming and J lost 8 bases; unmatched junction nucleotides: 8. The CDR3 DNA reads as TGTGCCAGCAGCTCGGACAGGGACAGGGGGCGGGAAAAACTGTTTTTT. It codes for CASSSDRDRGREKLFF.

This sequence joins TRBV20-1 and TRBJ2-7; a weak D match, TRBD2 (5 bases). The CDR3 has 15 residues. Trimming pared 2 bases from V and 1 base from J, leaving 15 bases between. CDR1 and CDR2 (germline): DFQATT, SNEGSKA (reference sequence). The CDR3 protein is CSARSPWTDSYEQYF. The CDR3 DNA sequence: TGCAGTGCTAGATCCCCCTGGACTGATTCCTACGAGCAGTACTTC.

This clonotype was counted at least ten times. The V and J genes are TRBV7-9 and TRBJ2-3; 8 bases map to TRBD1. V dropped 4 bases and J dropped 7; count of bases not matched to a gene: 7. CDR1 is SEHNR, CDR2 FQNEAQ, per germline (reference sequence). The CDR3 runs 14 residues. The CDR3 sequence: CASSSNRDRYTQYF. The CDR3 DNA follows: TGTGCCAGCAGCTCGAACCGGGACAGGTATACGCAGTATTTT.

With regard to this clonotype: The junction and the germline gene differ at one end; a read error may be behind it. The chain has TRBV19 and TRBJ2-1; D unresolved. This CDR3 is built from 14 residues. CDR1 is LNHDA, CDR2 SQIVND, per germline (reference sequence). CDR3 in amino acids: CASSMGTGNNEPFF. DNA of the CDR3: TGTGCCAGTAGTATGGGAACTGGAAACAATGAGCCGTTCTTC.

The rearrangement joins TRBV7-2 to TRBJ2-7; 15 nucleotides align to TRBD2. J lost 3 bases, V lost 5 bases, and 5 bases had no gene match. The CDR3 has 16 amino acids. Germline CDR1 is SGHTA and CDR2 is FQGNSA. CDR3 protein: CASSPGLAGGGYEQYF. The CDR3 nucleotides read TGTGCCAGCAGCCCTGGACTAGCGGGAGGGGGCTACGAGCAGTACTTC.

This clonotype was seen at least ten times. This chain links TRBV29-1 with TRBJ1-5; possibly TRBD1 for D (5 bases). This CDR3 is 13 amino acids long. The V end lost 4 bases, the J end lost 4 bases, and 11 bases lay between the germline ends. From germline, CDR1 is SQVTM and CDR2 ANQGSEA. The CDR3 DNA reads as TGCAGCGTTGCGAGGGGAACAAATCAGCCCCAGCATTTT. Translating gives CSVARGTNQPQHF.

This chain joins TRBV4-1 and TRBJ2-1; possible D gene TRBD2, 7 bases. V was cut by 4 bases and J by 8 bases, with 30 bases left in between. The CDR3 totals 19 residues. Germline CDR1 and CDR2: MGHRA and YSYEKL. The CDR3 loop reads CASSLTSWLMRGLWDEQFF. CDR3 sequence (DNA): TGCGCCAGCAGCCTAACCTCGTGGTTGATGCGGGGGCTTTGGGATGAGCAGTTCTTC.

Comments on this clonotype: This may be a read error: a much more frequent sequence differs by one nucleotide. CDR3 nucleotides: TGCGCCAGCAGCTTGAGACTAGCATCGAACACCGGGGAGCTGATTTTT. Its protein is CASSLRLASNTGELIF. This sequence joins TRBV5-1 and TRBJ2-2; 7 bases align to TRBD2. This CDR3 is built from 16 residues. The germline V gene has CDR1 SGHRS and CDR2 YFSETQ.

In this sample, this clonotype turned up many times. In DNA form, the CDR3 reads TGTGCCAGCAGCCAAGCCGGGACTAGCGGCACAGATACGCAGTATTTT. It encodes CASSQAGTSGTDTQYF. This chain uses TRBV4-2 with TRBJ2-3; 10 bases align to TRBD2. The V segment lost 1 base and the J segment 1 base; nucleotides outside the gene matches: 2. CDR1 and CDR2 (germline): LGHNA, YNFKEQ. This CDR3 is 16 amino acids long.